These 14 T cell receptor beta chains came from one sample sequenced in a study of blood T cell repertoires in COVID-19. Sequencing was performed with immunoSEQ multiplex PCR; in TCRdb, only in-frame clones are kept and a portion is missing. The sample lists 350,000 or so clones; 65% to 90% were seen once. The specimen was PBMCs or T cells enriched from blood (not recorded which). Receptors originate from a woman in her thirties or forties with acute COVID-19.

The chain recombines TRBV4-3 with TRBJ2-2; TRBD1 aligns across 8 bases. J was trimmed by 5 bases and V by 0 bases; bases with no gene match: 5. The CDR3 loop spans 16 amino acids. The germline V gene has CDR1 LGHNA and CDR2 YSLEER. The CDR3 loop is CASSQDRDRRTGELFF. DNA for the CDR3: TGCGCCAGCAGCCAAGACCGGGACAGGCGGACCGGGGAGCTGTTTTTT.

This chain uses TRBV5-1 with TRBJ2-1; D is uncertain. Germline CDR1 reads SGHRS; CDR2 reads YFSETQ. Trimming removed 0 bases from V and 8 bases from J, with 6 bases in between. There are 12 residues in the CDR3. The CDR3 loop is CASSLDGHEQFF. As DNA, the CDR3 is TGCGCCAGCAGCTTGGATGGGCATGAGCAGTTCTTC.

This clone came up a few times. The rearrangement joins TRBV5-6 to TRBJ2-7; D may be TRBD2 (6 bases). Between the trimmed V and J ends, which lost 3 bases and 5 bases, there was a span of 12 bases. The CDR3 has 13 amino acids. CDR1 SGHDT and CDR2 YYEEEE come from the germline V gene. CDR3 coding DNA: TGTGCCAGCAGCTCGGGACTGAACAACGAGCAGTACTTC. Translating it yields CASSSGLNNEQYF.

This chain connects TRBV6-5 to TRBJ1-2; D possibly corresponds to TRBD1 (6 bases). The CDR3 length is 15 residues. Trimming took off 2 bases at V and 4 bases at J, with 14 bases between the two ends. The germline CDR1 and CDR2 sequences are MNHEY and SVGAGI. The CDR3, as DNA: TGTGCCAGCAGTTACGGCCCGACAGGCGGCTATGGCTACACCTTC. The encoded protein is CASSYGPTGGYGYTF.

The rearrangement links TRBV6-5 to TRBJ2-3; D might be TRBD2 (5 bases). Germline CDR1 and CDR2: MNHEY and SVGAGI. Trimming took off 6 bases at V and 3 bases at J, with 10 bases between the two ends. CDR3 length: 13 amino acids. The CDR3 DNA is TGTGCCAGCAGGAGGGTAATTACAGATACGCAGTATTTT. The encoded protein is CASRRVITDTQYF.

The chain recombines TRBV27 with TRBJ1-5; tentative D call: TRBD1 (5 bases). This CDR3 spans 13 amino acids. Trimming left V 2 bases short and J 7 bases short, with 9 bases between. Germline CDR1 reads MNHEY; CDR2 reads SMNVEV (reference sequence). This CDR3 is CASSLGRGQPQHF. The CDR3 DNA is TGTGCCAGCAGTTTAGGGAGGGGACAGCCCCAGCATTTT.

This sequence joins TRBV5-1 and TRBJ1-6; TRBD1 aligns across 8 bases. The CDR3 has 16 amino acids. The germline V gene has CDR1 SGHRS and CDR2 YFSETQ. Unmatched junction bases numbered 5, after V lost 1 base and J lost 5 bases. This CDR3 reads CASSLSGGEDNSPLHF. Written as DNA, the CDR3 is TGCGCCAGCAGCTTGTCAGGGGGCGAAGATAATTCACCCCTCCACTTT.

This clone was recorded only once. The genes are TRBV12-5 and TRBJ1-3, with TRBD1 as a possible D gene (5 bases). This CDR3 contains 17 residues. The V end was cut by 0 bases, the J end by 2 bases, with 14 bases between. Germline loops: CDR1 LGHNT, CDR2 FRNRAP. CDR3 bases: TGTGCTAGTGGTTTGGTACTGGGGCGTACTGCTGGAAACACCATATATTTT. This codes for CASGLVLGRTAGNTIYF.

The CDR3 region has the DNA TGTGCCAGCAGTTTACGACAGGTGGGCGGCTACACCTTC. As protein: CASSLRQVGGYTF. The V and J genes are TRBV12-3 or TRBV12-4 and TRBJ1-2; the D gene is possibly TRBD1 (6 bases). The V end lost 2 bases, the J end lost 8 bases, and 12 bases lay between the germline ends. The CDR3 runs 13 residues.

The J gene is TRBJ2-3, the V gene TRBV7-2; no clear D. V dropped 3 bases and J dropped 0 bases, with 7 bases sitting between them. This CDR3 comprises 14 residues. In germline, CDR1 is SGHTA, CDR2 FQGNSA. The CDR3 sequence: CASSFVPSTDTQYF. CDR3 coding DNA: TGTGCCAGCAGCTTTGTCCCGAGCACAGATACGCAGTATTTT.

CDR3 sequence reads: CASSRSPAGLGEDTQYF. The CDR3 coding sequence is TGTGCCAGCAGCAGATCCCCCGCGGGGCTGGGGGAGGATACGCAGTATTTT. This chain uses TRBV9 with TRBJ2-3, with D possibly matching TRBD2 (6 bases). CDR1 SGDLS and CDR2 YYNGEE come from the germline V gene. CDR3 length: 17 amino acids. Deletions cut 4 bases from V and 6 bases from J, with 24 bases between. Together with reference TRBV9 and TRBJ2-3, the CDR3 gives the full variable domain: DSGVTQTPKHLITATGQRVTLRCSPRSGDLSVYWYQQSLDQGLQFLIQYYNGEERAKGNILERFSAQQFPDLHSELNLSSLELGDSALYFCASSRSPAGLGEDTQYFGPGTRLTVL.

This clone occurred once. This chain uses TRBV10-3 with TRBJ1-4; D not certain. The CDR3 is made up of 15 amino acids. V was shortened by 3 bases and J by 1 base, with 9 bases between the two germline ends. The germline V gene encodes CDR1 ENHRY and CDR2 SYGVKD. CDR3 sequence: CAISDSGLTNEKLFF. The CDR3 nucleotides read TGTGCCATCAGTGATTCGGGTTTAACTAATGAAAAACTGTTTTTT.

This chain links TRBV18 with TRBJ2-5; maybe TRBD2 (6 bases). CDR1 and CDR2 (germline): KGHSH, LQKENI. The CDR3 runs to 14 residues. Deletions cut 1 base from V and 2 bases from J, with 8 bases between. CDR3 in amino acids: CASSPRAGQETQYF. In DNA form, the CDR3 reads TGTGCCAGCTCACCACGGGCGGGGCAAGAGACCCAGTACTTC. Full variable domain (rest looked up from reference TRBV18 and TRBJ2-5): NAGVMQNPRHLVRRRGQEARLRCSPMKGHSHVYWYRQLPEEGLKFMVYLQKENIIDESGMPKERFSAEFPKEGPSILRIQQVVRGDSAAYFCASSPRAGQETQYFGPGTRLLVL.

The rearrangement links TRBV5-1 to TRBJ2-7; TRBD1 is a possible D gene (6 bases). V dropped 4 bases and J dropped 4 bases, with 12 bases sitting between them. Looked up from germline, CDR1 is SGHRS and CDR2 is YFSETQ. The CDR3 sequence is 13 residues long. The CDR3 loop reads CASSPGTLYEQYF. CDR3 DNA sequence: TGCGCCAGCAGCCCCGGGACACTTTACGAGCAGTACTTC.